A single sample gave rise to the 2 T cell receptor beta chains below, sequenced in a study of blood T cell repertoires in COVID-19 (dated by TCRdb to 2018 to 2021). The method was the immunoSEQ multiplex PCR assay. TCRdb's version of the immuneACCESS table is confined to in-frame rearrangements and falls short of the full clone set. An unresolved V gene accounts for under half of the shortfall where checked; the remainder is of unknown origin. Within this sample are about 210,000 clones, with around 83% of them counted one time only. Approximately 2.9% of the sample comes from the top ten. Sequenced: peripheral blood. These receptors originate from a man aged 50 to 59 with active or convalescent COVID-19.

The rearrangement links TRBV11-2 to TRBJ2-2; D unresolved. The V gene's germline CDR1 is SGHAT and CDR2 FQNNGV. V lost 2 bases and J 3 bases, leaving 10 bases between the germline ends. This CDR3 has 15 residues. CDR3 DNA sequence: TGTGCCAGCAGCTTATCCAGGCCGGACACCGGGGAGCTGTTTTTT. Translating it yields CASSLSRPDTGELFF.

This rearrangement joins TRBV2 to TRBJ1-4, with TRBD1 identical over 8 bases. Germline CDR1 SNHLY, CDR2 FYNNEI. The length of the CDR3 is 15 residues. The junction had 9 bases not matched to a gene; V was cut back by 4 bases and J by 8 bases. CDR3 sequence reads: CASSVGQGGGEKLFF. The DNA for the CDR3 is TGTGCCAGCAGTGTAGGACAGGGAGGAGGAGAAAAACTGTTTTTT.